This T cell receptor (beta chain) emerged from a study of cytomegalovirus exposure and HLA in healthy donors (TCRdb year 2017). Some background on the complete study: The 666 repertoires of the first cohort and the 95 to 150 validation repertoires were produced on the same platform, according to a later analysis. The study aimed to test whether signatures of past pathogen exposure could be identified by cataloging public T cell receptors. Along with the approximately 700-subject first cohort, a separate validation cohort of over 90 different subjects was used. High-throughput TCR immunosequencing, statistical association of individual TCRs with disease status, and machine learning were combined to predict cytomegalovirus infection status.

CDR1 SNHLY and CDR2 FYNNEI are derived from the germline V gene. Spanning cysteine to phenylalanine, the CDR3 consists of 14 amino acids. Left in the record is the CDR3 DNA by itself, 42 bases read in frame from the first base. For this chain, trimming is 10 bases at the V end and 5 bases at the J end, and the number of junction bases without a gene match is 10. Preparation of the library involved the immunoSEQ multiplex PCR assay. The original methods were these. A statistical classification framework was built for diagnosing cytomegalovirus status from the catalog of TCR beta chain sequences. Imported from immuneACCESS, the table was reduced by TCRdb to in-frame sequences with V and J called. These copies leave out some clones; in studies compared against another copy, an unresolved V gene accounts for under half, and the cause of the remainder is not known. V, J and clone size derive from that table, while D and trimming were established from the DNA sequence. The sample table contains some 130,000 clones; only one count was recorded for roughly 90% of them. Together, the top ten hold more than 5% of the sample.

Study-wide findings and limitations: All 120 or so repertoires were used to score co-occurrence in the validation cohort in a later analysis, because that analysis had no HLA typing for the cohort. In the study, approximately 150 TCR beta chains were listed as associated with cytomegalovirus. The classifier was reported to diagnose cytomegalovirus status with high specificity and sensitivity in both the original and validation cohorts. A few of the identified cytomegalovirus-associated TCR beta chains were confirmed in vitro to be specific for cytomegalovirus antigens. Of the cluster scores, about 94% were above 0 in a later analysis, which found that TCRs clustered in the first cohort also tended to co-occur in the 120 or so validation repertoires. The authors suggested that the approach could potentially be extended to other disease states and immunological phenotypes. While some public TCRs were present in many individuals, most TCR sequences turned up only very rarely across donors.

The donors belonged to the validation cohort of about 120 subjects, which was separate from the approximately 700-subject first cohort. Details on this clone: What this receptor recognizes is not known. No much larger clone exists at a distance of one base, and base qualities are not known.

Sequencing was performed on PBMCs. The V and J segments used are TRBV2 and TRBJ2-5; 10 of the junction bases match TRBD2. This clonotype was obtained from a woman aged 18-30 years in good health and CMV-seropositive. CDR3 loop: CANKRGGGDETQYF. At the DNA level, the sequence is TGTGCCAACAAGCGGGGGGGCGGAGACGAGACCCAGTACTTC.